The 18 T cell receptor beta chains below were found in one sample sequenced in a study of blood T cell repertoires in COVID-19. Generated by immunoSEQ multiplex PCR, the TCRdb table keeps only in-frame clones and is missing some. Here the sample spans some 250,000 clones, about 89% being singletons. The specimen was PBMCs or T cells enriched from blood (not recorded which). Receptors originate from a man aged 40-50 years who had recovered from COVID-19.

The V and J genes are TRBV4-3 and TRBJ2-3, with TRBD1 identical over 9 bases. This CDR3 region has 18 residues. From germline, CDR1 is LGHNA and CDR2 YSLEER. J was trimmed by 3 bases and V by 0 bases; bases with no gene match: 10. The CDR3 loop reads CASSQDRDRAMGTDTQYF. As DNA, the CDR3 is TGCGCCAGCAGCCAAGATCGGGACAGGGCAATGGGAACAGATACGCAGTATTTT.

The V gene is TRBV11-3, the J gene TRBJ2-3; D is possibly TRBD1 (5 bases). CDR3 length: 16 amino acids. Germline lookup yields CDR1 SGHNT and CDR2 YENEEA. V gave up 3 bases and J gave up 0 bases, with 13 bases separating them. The CDR3 spells CASSFGQQTSTDTQYF. In DNA, the CDR3 is TGTGCCAGCAGCTTTGGACAACAAACGAGCACAGATACGCAGTATTTT.

The chain uses TRBV7-2 and TRBJ1-2; 7 positions agree with TRBD1. Germline CDR1 is SGHTA and CDR2 is FQGNSA. Trimming cost V 5 bases and J 4 bases; bases outside gene matches: 4. CDR3 length: 13 amino acids. CDR3 nucleotides: TGTGCCAGCAGCAGGGGACAGCCCTATGGCTACACCTTC. This codes for CASSRGQPYGYTF.

V usage is TRBV5-1 and J usage is TRBJ1-1, with 8 bases that match TRBD1. The CDR3 has 14 residues. Germline CDR1 is SGHRS and CDR2 is YFSETQ. V gave up 5 bases and J gave up 5 bases; unmatched junction bases: 8. For the CDR3, the DNA is TGCGCCAGCAGGTTTCAGGGGGCGCGGACTGAAGCTTTCTTT. As protein: CASRFQGARTEAFF.

The chain recombines TRBV9 with TRBJ1-6, with D tentatively TRBD1 (6 bases). The length of the CDR3 is 13 residues. Between the trimmed V and J ends, which lost 6 bases and 10 bases, there was a span of 14 bases. Germline V gene data show CDR1 as SGDLS and CDR2 as YYNGEE. CDR3 bases: TGTGCCAGCAACGCCTACAGGGACTCACCCCTCCACTTT. Protein product: CASNAYRDSPLHF. The variable domain in full, completed from reference TRBV9 and TRBJ1-6, reads DSGVTQTPKHLITATGQRVTLRCSPRSGDLSVYWYQQSLDQGLQFLIQYYNGEERAKGNILERFSAQQFPDLHSELNLSSLELGDSALYFCASNAYRDSPLHFGNGTRLTVT.

This clone was detected only once. The V gene is TRBV5-6, the J gene TRBJ1-3; 8 bases align to TRBD1. J gave up 0 bases and V 0 bases, and 5 bases lay outside the gene matches. Germline V CDR1 and CDR2: SGHDT, YYEEEE. The CDR3 covers 17 residues. The CDR3 coding sequence is TGTGCCAGCAGCTTGGACAGGGGGGCTAGCTCTGGAAACACCATATATTTT. Its translation: CASSLDRGASSGNTIYF.

V usage is TRBV15 and J usage is TRBJ2-1; 7 positions agree with TRBD2. J gave up 10 bases and V 0 bases, and 15 bases lay outside the gene matches. Germline V gives CDR1 LNHNV, CDR2 YYDKDF (reference sequence). CDR3 length equals 17 residues. In nucleotides, the CDR3 is TGTGCCACCAGCAGAGAGTACGGACGGGGGGACTTCAGGGAGCAGTTCTTC. As protein: CATSREYGRGDFREQFF.

This clone has just one count. The chain couples TRBV10-3 to TRBJ1-2, with D tentatively TRBD1 (6 bases). V was pared by 2 bases and J by 0 bases, with 10 bases between. The germline V gene has CDR1 ENHRY and CDR2 SYGVKD. The CDR3 is 15 amino acids. The CDR3 DNA reads TGTGCCATCAGTGAGGACAGGTTAACTAACTATGGCTACACCTTC. Protein product: CAISEDRLTNYGYTF.

The rearrangement uses TRBV30 and TRBJ2-7; 10 bases line up with TRBD2. The V segment lost 4 bases and the J segment 3 bases; nucleotides outside the gene matches: 0. The CDR3 extends over 12 amino acids. CDR1 GTSNPN and CDR2 SVGIG come from the germline V gene (reference sequence). The CDR3 DNA sequence: TGTGCCTGGACTAGCGGGGGCTACGAGCAGTACTTC. Its translation is CAWTSGGYEQYF.

The rearrangement joins TRBV10-2 to TRBJ1-1; 7 nucleotides agree with TRBD1. The CDR3 totals 16 residues. With 7 bases clipped from V and 0 bases from J, the junction kept 11 bases outside the gene matches. Germline CDR1 WSHSY, CDR2 SAAADI. DNA of the CDR3: TGCGCCAGCATAAAGGGGACAGACTTAATGAACACTGAAGCTTTCTTT. Its translation is CASIKGTDLMNTEAFF.

Worth noting for this clone: Compared with germline, one end of the junction differs, possibly owing to a read error. Other DNA sequences of this sample code for an identical CDR3. The CDR3 sequence is CASSLAGGSTDTQYF. DNA of the CDR3: TGTGCCAGCAGCCTAGCGGGAGGCTCCACAGATACGCAGTATTTT. The chain uses TRBV7-9 and TRBJ2-3, with 11 bases identical to TRBD2. The V gene's germline CDR1 is SEHNR and CDR2 FQNEAQ (reference sequence). The CDR3 is made up of 15 amino acids.

V gene TRBV10-3 combines with J gene TRBJ1-1, with TRBD1 matching over 9 bases. The J segment lost 7 bases and the V segment lost 5 bases, leaving 20 bases of the junction unmatched. This CDR3 region has 18 residues. Germline V gives CDR1 ENHRY, CDR2 SYGVKD. The DNA of the CDR3 is TGTGCCATCAGTTTCTGGGGACAGGGCCCTTCGAGCAGGGTTGAAGCTTTCTTT. Translation gives CAISFWGQGPSSRVEAFF.

The chain is built from TRBV19 and TRBJ1-3, with D maybe TRBD1 (5 bases). Germline CDR1 is LNHDA and CDR2 is SQIVND (reference sequence). Trimming shortened V by 5 bases and J by 2 bases, and 19 bases separated the two germline ends. This CDR3 spans 17 amino acids. CDR3 in amino acids: CASSAGWDENPGNTIYF. As DNA, the CDR3 is TGTGCCAGTAGTGCGGGGTGGGACGAAAACCCTGGAAACACCATATATTTT.

The genes are TRBV27 and TRBJ1-2; TRBD1 matches at 7 bases. CDR3 size: 15 residues. V was pared by 5 bases and J by 4 bases, with 10 bases of the junction left unmatched. Germline V gene lookup returns CDR1 MNHEY and CDR2 SMNVEV (reference sequence). The CDR3 bases are TGTGCCAGCAGTAATCGCCCCCAGGGGGTCTATGGCTACACCTTC. Translated, it gives CASSNRPQGVYGYTF.

The V call is TRBV4-1, the J call TRBJ2-3; maybe TRBD1 (6 bases). V gave up 2 bases and J gave up 2 bases, with 14 bases separating them. This CDR3 has 16 amino acids. Germline V gene sequence: CDR1 MGHRA, CDR2 YSYEKL. The CDR3 protein is CASSQTDRRTTDTQYF. CDR3 sequence (DNA): TGCGCCAGCAGCCAAACAGACAGGAGGACCACAGATACGCAGTATTTT.

The chain carries TRBV27 and TRBJ1-2; D unclear. CDR3 size: 13 residues. From germline, CDR1 is MNHEY and CDR2 SMNVEV (reference sequence). Between the trimmed V and J ends, which lost 3 bases and 4 bases, there was a span of 9 bases. The CDR3 DNA reads as TGTGCCAGCAGTTTGCTAAGTAGCTATGGCTACACCTTC. It codes for CASSLLSSYGYTF.

The CDR3 spells CASSSSRLAGGGNEQFF. The CDR3 DNA reads as TGTGCCAGCAGCTCCTCGCGATTAGCGGGAGGGGGCAATGAGCAGTTCTTC. J is TRBJ2-1 and V is TRBV28, with 11 bases fitting TRBD2. After removal of 6 bases from V and 6 bases from J, the junction contained 13 bases not matched to a gene. CDR1 and CDR2 from the germline V gene are MDHEN and SYDVKM. This CDR3 comprises 17 residues.

The rearrangement joins TRBV25-1 to TRBJ1-1, with a possible D match to TRBD1 (6 bases). The CDR3 is made up of 16 amino acids. From germline, CDR1 is MGHDK and CDR2 SYGVNS. Deletions cut 1 base from V and 0 bases from J, with 12 bases between. The DNA of the CDR3 is TGTGCCAGCAGTGAATTAACAGGGTCCATGAACACTGAAGCTTTCTTT. Protein: CASSELTGSMNTEAFF.